These 29 T cell receptor beta chains were all obtained from the same sample, sequenced in a study of T cell responses to AZD1222 COVID-19 vaccine. Sequenced by immunoSEQ multiplex PCR; TCRdb stores in-frame clones only, minus some. The sample holds about 200,000 clones, around 93% seen once. The sequences come from peripheral blood, collected 28 days after the second AZD1222 dose. The receptors stem from an adult who received the AZD1222 COVID-19 vaccine.

The genes are TRBV12-5 and TRBJ2-1; D unclear. This CDR3 has 14 residues. Germline CDR1 is LGHNT and CDR2 is FRNRAP. Trimming cost V 4 bases and J 5 bases, with 12 bases left between them. CDR3 nucleotides: TGTGCTAGTGGTTCGCTCCACGGACACAATGAGCAGTTCTTC. Translated: CASGSLHGHNEQFF. Full variable domain (outside the CDR3, taken from reference TRBV12-5 and TRBJ2-1): DARVTQTPRHKVTEMGQEVTMRCQPILGHNTVFWYRQTMMQGLELLAYFRNRAPLDDSGMPKDRFSAEMPDATLATLKIQPSEPRDSAVYFCASGSLHGHNEQFFGPGTRLTVL.

V usage is TRBV24-1 and J usage is TRBJ2-3, with a possible D match to TRBD2 (7 bases). Germline V CDR1 and CDR2: KGHDR, SFDVKD. Trimming left V 6 bases short and J 6 bases short, with 18 bases between. CDR3 length: 15 amino acids. CDR3 in amino acids: CATSFRSGGVDTQYF. For the CDR3, the DNA is TGTGCCACCAGTTTTCGGTCGGGGGGCGTCGATACGCAGTATTTT.

This clone was seen just once. The rearrangement uses TRBV6-6 and TRBJ2-7; D remains ambiguous. CDR3 size: 13 residues. V was cut by 8 bases and J by 0 bases, with 11 bases left in between. Germline-derived CDR1 and CDR2 are MNHNY and SVGAGI (reference sequence). Written as DNA, the CDR3 is TGTGCCAGCCTGGGTCAAAACTCCTACGAGCAGTACTTC. Translated, it gives CASLGQNSYEQYF.

CDR3 residues: CASSLVQNSNQPQHF. The CDR3 bases are TGTGCCAGCAGCCTCGTACAGAATAGCAATCAGCCCCAGCATTTT. V gene TRBV7-2 combines with J gene TRBJ1-5; the D is unclear. Germline CDR1 is SGHTA and CDR2 is FQGNSA. Trimming stripped 5 bases from V and 0 bases from J, with 11 bases between. The CDR3 runs 15 residues.

This chain connects TRBV6-2 or TRBV6-3 to TRBJ2-6; D is ambiguous. Germline V lookup: CDR1 MNHEY, CDR2 SVGEGT. The CDR3 extends over 15 amino acids. V was trimmed by 2 bases and J by 0 bases, leaving 5 bases between them. In nucleotides, the CDR3 is TGTGCCAGCAGTTACGGCAACTCTGGGGCCAACGTCCTGACTTTC. This encodes CASSYGNSGANVLTF.

The sample holds a few counts of this clone. The chain recombines TRBV7-2 with TRBJ1-2; D is perhaps TRBD1 (6 bases). Deletions cut 3 bases from V and 8 bases from J, with 19 bases between. There are 15 residues in the CDR3. Germline-derived CDR1 and CDR2 are SGHTA and FQGNSA. CDR3 nucleotides: TGTGCCAGCAGCTTTAATCAGGGGAGTCGGGCCGGCTACACCTTC. It is translated as CASSFNQGSRAGYTF.

The rearrangement uses TRBV27 and TRBJ2-5; possibly TRBD2 for D (5 bases). CDR3 size: 13 residues. Germline V gives CDR1 MNHEY, CDR2 SMNVEV (reference sequence). The V end lost 4 bases, the J end lost 6 bases, and 12 bases lay between the germline ends. CDR3 residues: CASSYGGRKTQYF. CDR3 nucleotides: TGTGCCAGCAGTTACGGCGGGCGAAAGACCCAGTACTTC.

This clone came up once. The J gene is TRBJ1-2, the V gene TRBV29-1; D perhaps matches TRBD1 (5 bases). The CDR3 has 15 amino acids. Germline V gives CDR1 SQVTM, CDR2 ANQGSEA. V dropped 6 bases and J dropped 4 bases, with 21 bases sitting between them. CDR3 nucleotide sequence: TGCAGCGTCAACTCTGGCGGAAGGACACGCTATGGCTACACCTTC. Translation: CSVNSGGRTRYGYTF.

The chain is built from TRBV19 and TRBJ1-1; 7 positions match TRBD1. The trim removed 5 bases at V and 5 bases at J, leaving 5 bases unmatched. Germline V gene lookup returns CDR1 LNHDA and CDR2 SQIVND (reference sequence). The CDR3 sequence is 13 residues long. DNA for the CDR3: TGTGCCAGTAGTCCGGGACAGCGGACTGAAGCTTTCTTT. Translated: CASSPGQRTEAFF.

CDR3 nucleotide sequence: TGTGCCAGCAAGCAGAGAGGGGGAGATAATTCACCCCTCCACTTT. Translated: CASKQRGGDNSPLHF. This chain links TRBV2 with TRBJ1-6; TRBD1 is a possible D gene (6 bases). CDR3 size: 15 residues. V gave up 7 bases and J gave up 5 bases, with 15 bases separating them. Germline CDR1 and CDR2: SNHLY and FYNNEI. Combining the CDR3 with reference TRBV2 and TRBJ1-6 gives the whole variable domain EPEVTQTPSHQVTQMGQEVILRCVPISNHLYFYWYRQILGQKVEFLVSFYNNEISEKSEIFDDQFSVERPDGSNFTLKIRSTKLEDSAMYFCASKQRGGDNSPLHFGNGTRLTVT.

V gene TRBV7-9 combines with J gene TRBJ2-7; TRBD2 might be the D (5 bases). From germline, CDR1 is SEHNR and CDR2 FQNEAQ (reference sequence). The CDR3 contains 16 residues. Trimming stripped 5 bases from V and 0 bases from J, with 17 bases between. CDR3 in DNA: TGTGCCAGCAGCAAGTGGACTCCGACCAACTCCTACGAGCAGTACTTC. Translating gives CASSKWTPTNSYEQYF.

The chain uses TRBV6-5 and TRBJ2-2, with a weak D call TRBD1 (6 bases). V was clipped by 5 bases and J by 6 bases, with 13 bases between them. The CDR3 loop spans 14 amino acids. From germline, CDR1 is MNHEY and CDR2 SVGAGI. The CDR3 DNA is TGTGCCAGCAGTAATCAGGGGATACCCGGGGAGCTGTTTTTT. Encoded protein: CASSNQGIPGELFF.

As for this clone: Other DNA sequences within the sample encode an identical CDR3. The chain combines TRBV4-2 with TRBJ2-3; TRBD2 matches at 8 bases. CDR1 is LGHNA, CDR2 YNFKEQ, per germline. The CDR3 sequence is 14 residues long. With V trimmed by 6 bases and J by 0 bases, 2 bases remained unmatched. CDR3 protein: CASRAGGSTDTQYF. CDR3 DNA sequence: TGTGCCAGCAGGGCGGGGGGCAGCACAGATACGCAGTATTTT.

CDR3 in DNA: TGTGCCAGCAGCGTAGGGTTGGCTCTAGCGGGGGGAGGAGGGACGGAGACCCAGTACTTC. Its protein product is CASSVGLALAGGGGTETQYF. The rearrangement uses TRBV9 and TRBJ2-5, with TRBD2 identical over 11 bases. The V and J ends lost 0 bases and 5 bases, in that order; junction bases with no gene match: 18. Germline CDR1 SGDLS, CDR2 YYNGEE. CDR3 size: 20 residues.

The chain links TRBV7-2 to TRBJ2-7, with D perhaps TRBD1 (5 bases). Germline V lookup: CDR1 SGHTA, CDR2 FQGNSA. Trimming removed 5 bases at V and 6 bases at J, with 17 bases between. There are 14 residues in the CDR3. The CDR3 sequence is CASSAPVQGREQYF. CDR3 in DNA: TGTGCCAGCAGCGCGCCGGTCCAGGGTCGCGAGCAGTACTTC.

V and J are TRBV3-1 (or the pseudogene TRBV3-2) and TRBJ1-3; 9 bases align to TRBD1. V trimming: 0 bases; J trimming: 8 bases; junction bases outside the gene matches: 5. CDR3 length: 15 residues. CDR1 LGHDT and CDR2 YNNKEL come from the germline V gene (reference sequence). CDR3 sequence (DNA): TGTGCCAGCAGCCAAGATTACAGGGGGCAAGACACCATATATTTT. Protein: CASSQDYRGQDTIYF.

The rearrangement joins TRBV9 to TRBJ1-2; the match to TRBD1 covers 9 bases. The CDR3 sequence is 15 residues long. V lost 2 bases to trimming and J lost 8 bases; unmatched junction nucleotides: 10. Germline CDR1 is SGDLS and CDR2 is YYNGEE. The CDR3 DNA sequence: TGTGCCAGCAGCGTTTCCGGGACAGGGATGTACGGCTACACCTTC. Translated, it gives CASSVSGTGMYGYTF. Using reference TRBV9 and TRBJ1-2 for the parts outside the CDR3, the full variable domain is DSGVTQTPKHLITATGQRVTLRCSPRSGDLSVYWYQQSLDQGLQFLIQYYNGEERAKGNILERFSAQQFPDLHSELNLSSLELGDSALYFCASSVSGTGMYGYTFGSGTRLTVV.

The gene calls are TRBV7-2 and TRBJ1-2; a possible D gene is TRBD1 (5 bases). Deletions cut 5 bases from V and 8 bases from J, with 15 bases between. Germline V CDR1 and CDR2: SGHTA, FQGNSA. The CDR3 spans 13 residues. This CDR3 reads CASSPERGVGYTF. In DNA, the CDR3 is TGTGCCAGCAGCCCCGAACGGGGGGTCGGCTACACCTTC.

The V gene is TRBV5-6, the J gene TRBJ2-3; 13 bases match TRBD2. This CDR3 has 19 amino acids. Germline loops: CDR1 SGHDT, CDR2 YYEEEE. V lost 3 bases, J lost 1 base, and 11 bases stayed unmatched. In nucleotides, the CDR3 is TGTGCCAGCAGCTCCTTGGGACTAGCGGGGCGGGGCGGCACAGATACGCAGTATTTT. The encoded protein is CASSSLGLAGRGGTDTQYF. Full variable domain (remainder filled in from reference TRBV5-6 and TRBJ2-3): DAGVTQSPTHLIKTRGQQVTLRCSPKSGHDTVSWYQQALGQGPQFIFQYYEEEERQRGNFPDRFSGHQFPNYSSELNVNALLLGDSALYLCASSSLGLAGRGGTDTQYFGPGTRLTVL.

The V call is TRBV19, the J call TRBJ2-7; 9 bases are shared with TRBD1. Germline lookup yields CDR1 LNHDA and CDR2 SQIVND (reference sequence). This CDR3 region has 15 residues. J was trimmed by 4 bases and V by 6 bases; bases with no gene match: 10. CDR3 protein: CASRDRDRVKYEQYF. In DNA form, the CDR3 reads TGTGCCAGTAGGGACCGGGACAGGGTGAAATACGAGCAGTACTTC.

DNA for the CDR3: TGTGCCAGCAGCTTCGGGCGCGGTCAGCCCCAGCATTTT. It translates to CASSFGRGQPQHF. The V gene is TRBV5-6, the J gene TRBJ1-5, with unresolved D. The V end was cut by 2 bases, the J end by 6 bases, with 9 bases between. This CDR3 contains 13 residues. Germline CDR1 reads SGHDT; CDR2 reads YYEEEE. Full variable domain (remainder filled in from reference TRBV5-6 and TRBJ1-5): DAGVTQSPTHLIKTRGQQVTLRCSPKSGHDTVSWYQQALGQGPQFIFQYYEEEERQRGNFPDRFSGHQFPNYSSELNVNALLLGDSALYLCASSFGRGQPQHFGDGTRLSIL.

V is TRBV6-1 and J is TRBJ1-3; D unclear. Between the trimmed V and J ends, which lost 3 bases and 7 bases, there was a span of 10 bases. Germline V gives CDR1 MNHNS, CDR2 SASEGT. CDR3 size: 13 residues. In nucleotides, the CDR3 is TGTGCCAGCAGTGAGTGGGCAGAGAACACCATATATTTT. Translating it yields CASSEWAENTIYF.

The chain employs TRBV12-3 or TRBV12-4 and TRBJ1-1, with unresolved D. V was clipped by 6 bases and J by 6 bases, with 8 bases between them. The CDR3 contains 11 residues. The CDR3 spells CASRDASEAFF. CDR3 DNA: TGTGCCAGCAGGGACGCCTCTGAAGCTTTCTTT.

The chain joins TRBV3-1 (or the pseudogene TRBV3-2) to TRBJ1-1, with D maybe TRBD1 (5 bases). This CDR3 comprises 13 residues. V was cut by 5 bases and J by 1 base, with 8 bases left in between. The germline V gene has CDR1 LGHDT and CDR2 YNNKEL (reference sequence). CDR3 DNA: TGTGCCAGCAGCTTGACAGCGAACACTGAAGCTTTCTTT. It encodes CASSLTANTEAFF.

The sample holds one count of this clone. CDR3 nucleotides: TGTGCCTGGCAACCGGGACACAGGAACACTGAAGCTTTCTTT. Residues: CAWQPGHRNTEAFF. The chain links TRBV30 to TRBJ1-1; tentatively, D is TRBD1 (6 bases). CDR1 GTSNPN and CDR2 SVGIG come from the germline V gene (reference sequence). The CDR3 consists of 14 residues. The ends were cut back, 5 bases at V and 1 base at J, with 14 bases in the middle. The whole variable domain, filled in from reference TRBV30 and TRBJ1-1, reads SQTIHQWPATLVQPVGSPLSLECTVEGTSNPNLYWYRQAAGRGLQLLFYSVGIGQISSEVPQNLSASRPQDRQFILSSKKLLLSDSGFYLCAWQPGHRNTEAFFGQGTRLTVV.

This chain links TRBV7-2 with TRBJ2-7; TRBD2 matches 9 bases. V shed 5 bases, J shed 0 bases, and the junction held 5 bases outside the gene matches. Germline assignment: CDR1 SGHTA and CDR2 FQGNSA. The CDR3 length is 15 residues. CDR3 coding DNA: TGTGCCAGCAGCCCCCCTAGCGGGATCTCCTACGAGCAGTACTTC. Protein sequence: CASSPPSGISYEQYF.

The gene calls are TRBV7-9 and TRBJ1-3, with D hard to call. Germline lookup yields CDR1 SEHNR and CDR2 FQNEAQ (reference sequence). There are 15 residues in the CDR3. Trimming stripped 6 bases from V and 2 bases from J, with 14 bases between. The CDR3 reads CASRVGMEAGNTIYF. As DNA, the CDR3 is TGTGCCAGCAGGGTGGGAATGGAGGCTGGAAACACCATATATTTT.

J is TRBJ1-5 and V is TRBV28; D unclear. Germline lookup yields CDR1 MDHEN and CDR2 SYDVKM. The CDR3 length is 12 residues. V shed 3 bases and J shed 6 bases, with 6 bases lying between them. The CDR3 bases are TGTGCCAGCAGTTTCCGGGGTCAGCCCCAGCATTTT. As protein: CASSFRGQPQHF.

The genes are TRBV5-4 and TRBJ2-2, with D unresolved. The CDR3 extends over 15 amino acids. V shed 6 bases and J shed 4 bases, with 16 bases lying between them. CDR1 and CDR2 (germline): SGHNT, YYREEE (reference sequence). The CDR3, as DNA: TGTGCCAGCACGAACCGGGCCCCAACCACCGGGGAGCTGTTTTTT. This codes for CASTNRAPTTGELFF.